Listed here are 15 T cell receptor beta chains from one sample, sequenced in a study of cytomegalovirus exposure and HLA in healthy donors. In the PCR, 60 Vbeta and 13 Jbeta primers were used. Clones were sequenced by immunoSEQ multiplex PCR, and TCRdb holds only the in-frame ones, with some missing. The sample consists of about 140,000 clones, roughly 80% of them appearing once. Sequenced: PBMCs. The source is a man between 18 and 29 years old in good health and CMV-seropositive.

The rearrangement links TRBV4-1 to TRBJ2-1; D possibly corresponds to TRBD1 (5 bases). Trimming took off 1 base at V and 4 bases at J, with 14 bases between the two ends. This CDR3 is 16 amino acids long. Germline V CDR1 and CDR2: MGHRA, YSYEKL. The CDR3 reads CASSQAREFGYNEQFF. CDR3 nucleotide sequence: TGCGCCAGCAGCCAAGCCAGGGAATTTGGGTACAATGAGCAGTTCTTC.

The CDR3 sequence: CASSQGQGRNQPQHF. The CDR3 nucleotides are TGCGCCAGCAGCCAAGGACAGGGGAGGAATCAGCCCCAGCATTTT. The V and J genes are TRBV4-1 and TRBJ1-5; 8 bases fit TRBD1. This CDR3 is built from 15 residues. The V segment lost 1 base and the J segment 4 bases; nucleotides outside the gene matches: 3. The germline V gene has CDR1 MGHRA and CDR2 YSYEKL.

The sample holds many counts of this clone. CDR3 in DNA: TGTGCCAGTAGTGAGCAGGACTTTCTCAATCAGCCCCAGCATTTT. Protein sequence: CASSEQDFLNQPQHF. This chain links TRBV19 with TRBJ1-5; no reliable D call. The V gene's germline CDR1 is LNHDA and CDR2 SQIVND (reference sequence). Trimming shortened V by 5 bases and J by 3 bases, and 14 bases separated the two germline ends. The CDR3 is 15 residues long.

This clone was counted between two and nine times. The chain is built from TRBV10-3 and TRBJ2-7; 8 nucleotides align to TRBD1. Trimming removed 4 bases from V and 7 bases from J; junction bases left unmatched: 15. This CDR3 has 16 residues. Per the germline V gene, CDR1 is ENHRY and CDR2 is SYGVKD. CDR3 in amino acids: CAISGAEDRVAREQYF. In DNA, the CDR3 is TGTGCCATCAGTGGGGCCGAGGACAGGGTCGCCAGAGAGCAGTACTTC.

CDR3 amino acids: CASSFKGGSEQYF. CDR3 DNA: TGTGCCAGCAGCTTTAAAGGGGGTAGCGAGCAGTACTTC. The rearrangement joins TRBV5-4 to TRBJ2-7; weak D call: TRBD1 (6 bases). Trimming stripped 2 bases from V and 6 bases from J, with 12 bases between. CDR1 and CDR2 from the germline V gene are SGHNT and YYREEE (reference sequence). The CDR3 consists of 13 residues.

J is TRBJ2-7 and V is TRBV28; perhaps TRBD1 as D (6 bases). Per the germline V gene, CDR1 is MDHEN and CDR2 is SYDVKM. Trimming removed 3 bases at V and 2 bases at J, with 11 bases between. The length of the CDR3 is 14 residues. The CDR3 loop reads CASSLWDNPYEQYF. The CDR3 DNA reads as TGTGCCAGCAGTTTGTGGGACAACCCCTACGAGCAGTACTTC.

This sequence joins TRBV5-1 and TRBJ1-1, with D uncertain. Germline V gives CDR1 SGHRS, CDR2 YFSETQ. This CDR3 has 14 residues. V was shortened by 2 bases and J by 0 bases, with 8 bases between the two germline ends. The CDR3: CASSFQALNTEAFF. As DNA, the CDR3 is TGCGCCAGCAGCTTTCAGGCGCTGAACACTGAAGCTTTCTTT.

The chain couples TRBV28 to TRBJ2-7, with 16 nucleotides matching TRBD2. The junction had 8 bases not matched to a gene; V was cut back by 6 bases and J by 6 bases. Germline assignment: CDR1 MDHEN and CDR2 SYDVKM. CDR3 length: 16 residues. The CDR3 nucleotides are TGTGCCAGCAGAACCGGGACTAGCGGGAGGGTCTCCGAGCAGTACTTC. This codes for CASRTGTSGRVSEQYF.

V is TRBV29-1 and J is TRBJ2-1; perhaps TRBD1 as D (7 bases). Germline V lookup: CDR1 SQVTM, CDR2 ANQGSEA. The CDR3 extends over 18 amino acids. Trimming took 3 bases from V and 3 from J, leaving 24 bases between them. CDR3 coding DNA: TGCAGCGTTGAGCTCGGCGGGGCATACAGGGGTTACTACAATGAGCAGTTCTTC. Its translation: CSVELGGAYRGYYNEQFF.

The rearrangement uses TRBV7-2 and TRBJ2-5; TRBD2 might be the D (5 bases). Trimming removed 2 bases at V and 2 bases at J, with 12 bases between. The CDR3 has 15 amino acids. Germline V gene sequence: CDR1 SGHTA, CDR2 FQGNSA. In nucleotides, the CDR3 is TGTGCCAGCAGCTTATCTGGAGGCCGTCAAGAGACCCAGTACTTC. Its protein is CASSLSGGRQETQYF.

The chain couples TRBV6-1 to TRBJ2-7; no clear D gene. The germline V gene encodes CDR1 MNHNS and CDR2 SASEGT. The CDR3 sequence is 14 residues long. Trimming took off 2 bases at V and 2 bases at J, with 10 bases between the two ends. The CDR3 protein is CASSENRSPYEQYF. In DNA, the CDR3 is TGTGCCAGCAGTGAAAACAGATCTCCCTACGAGCAGTACTTC.

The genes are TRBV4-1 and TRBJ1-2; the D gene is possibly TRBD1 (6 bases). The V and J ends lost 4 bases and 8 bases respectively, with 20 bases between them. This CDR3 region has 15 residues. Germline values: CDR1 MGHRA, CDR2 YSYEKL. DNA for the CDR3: TGCGCCAGCAGCCCCGGACAGACTCAGAATTGCGGCTACACCTTC. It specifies CASSPGQTQNCGYTF.

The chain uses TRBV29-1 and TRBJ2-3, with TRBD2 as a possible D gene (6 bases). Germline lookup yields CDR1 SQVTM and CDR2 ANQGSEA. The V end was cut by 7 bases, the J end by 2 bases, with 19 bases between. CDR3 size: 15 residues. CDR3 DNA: TGCAGCGCAACCTACATAGCGGAGATCACAGATACGCAGTATTTT. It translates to CSATYIAEITDTQYF.

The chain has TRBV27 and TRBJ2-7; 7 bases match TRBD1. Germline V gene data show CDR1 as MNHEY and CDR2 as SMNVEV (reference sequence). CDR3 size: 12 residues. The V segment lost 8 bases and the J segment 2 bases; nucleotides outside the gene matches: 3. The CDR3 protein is CASGTETYEQYF. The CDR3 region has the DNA TGTGCCAGCGGGACAGAAACCTACGAGCAGTACTTC.

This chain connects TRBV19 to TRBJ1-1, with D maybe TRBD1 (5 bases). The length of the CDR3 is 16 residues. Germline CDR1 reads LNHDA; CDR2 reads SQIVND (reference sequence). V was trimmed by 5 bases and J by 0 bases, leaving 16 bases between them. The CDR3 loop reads CASSPIGQGMNTEAFF. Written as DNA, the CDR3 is TGTGCCAGTAGTCCAATAGGCCAGGGCATGAACACTGAAGCTTTCTTT.